This is a list of T cell receptor beta chains from one sample in a study of early T cells in non-severe SARS-CoV-2 infection. One entry per CDR3 protein results from TCRdb running MiXCR on the 5' RACE reads. The sample holds fewer than 100,000 distinct CDR3 sequences; about 16% are singletons and the top ten take about 2.6%. Material: whole blood. The origin of the receptors is an adult who was a healthcare worker with PCR-confirmed SARS-CoV-2 infection or an uninfected control (not recorded which). Each CDR3 is given with its conserved first and last residue. D genes are given only for firm matches. Where a row states a size, it is once, few, many or the class of an expanded clone; other rows omit it.

. | TRBJ2-2 | . | TRBV11-3 | TGTGCCAGCAGCTTTGGAGCCGGGGAGCTGTTTTTT | CASSFGAGELFF
few | TRBJ2-3 | TRBD1 | TRBV4-1 | TGCGCCAGCAGCCAAGATCTGGGACAGGGCACAGATACGCAGTATTTT | CASSQDLGQGTDTQYF
few | TRBJ1-1 | . | TRBV5-1 | TGCGCCAGCAGCTTGGGGACAGATGAAGCTTTCTTT | CASSLGTDEAFF
many | TRBJ2-7 | . | TRBV20-1 | TGCAGTGCTACCCTTCAGGCGGTCGCCGGGGAGGAGCAGTACTTC | CSATLQAVAGEEQYF
. | TRBJ1-1 | . | TRBV27 | TGTGCCAGCAGTGGAAGGGAGAACACTGAAGCTTTCTTT | CASSGRENTEAFF
. | TRBJ2-2 | . | TRBV7-9 | TGTGCCAGCAGCCCAACCCCATGGGGCAGGGCCCAGGATTCGAACACCGGGGAGCTGTTTTTT | CASSPTPWGRAQDSNTGELFF
. | TRBJ1-6 | TRBD1 | TRBV11-2 | TGTGCCAGCAGCGTAGTATCTCAGGGGGCCTCACCCCTCCACTTT | CASSVVSQGASPLHF
few | TRBJ1-3 | . | TRBV19 | TGTGCCAGTAGGAGACAGCCTTACTCTGGAAACACCATATATTTT | CASRRQPYSGNTIYF
few | TRBJ2-1 | . | TRBV5-1 | TGCGCCAGCAGCTTGGCAGGGTTTCTCTACAATGAGCAGTTCTTC | CASSLAGFLYNEQFF
few | TRBJ2-2 | . | TRBV5-4 | TGTGCCAGCAGCCCGTTGGGTGAGGAGCTGTTTTTT | CASSPLGEELFF
few | TRBJ1-1 | . | TRBV7-6 | TGTGCCAGCAGCTTTTACGGCAACACTGAAGCTTTCTTT | CASSFYGNTEAFF
few | TRBJ2-3 | TRBD2 | TRBV29-1 | TGCAGCGTTTTGGGACTAGCGGGCCCGGCAGATACGCAGTATTTT | CSVLGLAGPADTQYF
few | TRBJ2-7 | . | TRBV19 | TGTGCCAGTAGTCCTCAGTGGGCCGGGGACGAGCAGTACTTC | CASSPQWAGDEQYF
. | TRBJ2-6 | . | TRBV7-9 | TGTGCCAGCGCCCGGGGTGGCTCTGGGGCCAACGTCCTGACTTTC | CASARGGSGANVLTF
few | TRBJ2-3 | TRBD1 | TRBV19 | TGTGCCAGTAGTTTGGACAGGGGAAGAACAGATACGCAGTATTTT | CASSLDRGRTDTQYF
few | TRBJ2-7 | . | TRBV10-3 | TGTGCCATCAGCCCCCAGGGTGGCGAGCAGTACTTC | CAISPQGGEQYF